This T cell receptor (beta chain) was observed in a study of shared clonotypes between healthy human individuals. Findings and limits, study-wide: There were few donors, and this limited the genetic and exposure-history diversity represented.

The CDR3 extends over 14 amino acids. The V end was cut by 1 base, the J end by 2 bases, with 5 bases between. CDR1 is SEHNR and CDR2 is FQNEAQ in the germline V gene (reference sequence). Worth noting for this clone: Its antigen is as yet unknown.

Some clones are missing from TCRdb's copy, which holds only in-frame ones; the method was immunoSEQ multiplex PCR. The sample lists 2 million to 2.5 million clones, almost 96% occurring once. Sequencing was carried out using naive CD4+ T cells sorted from blood. This sample's subset: CD45RA+ positively selected. This rearrangement joins TRBV7-9 to TRBJ1-4; D gene unclear. This sequence was found in a man younger than 30 in good health. The CDR3 DNA follows: TGTGCCAGCAGCTTAGGGAGTACTAATGAAAAACTGTTTTTT. It is translated as CASSLGSTNEKLFF.